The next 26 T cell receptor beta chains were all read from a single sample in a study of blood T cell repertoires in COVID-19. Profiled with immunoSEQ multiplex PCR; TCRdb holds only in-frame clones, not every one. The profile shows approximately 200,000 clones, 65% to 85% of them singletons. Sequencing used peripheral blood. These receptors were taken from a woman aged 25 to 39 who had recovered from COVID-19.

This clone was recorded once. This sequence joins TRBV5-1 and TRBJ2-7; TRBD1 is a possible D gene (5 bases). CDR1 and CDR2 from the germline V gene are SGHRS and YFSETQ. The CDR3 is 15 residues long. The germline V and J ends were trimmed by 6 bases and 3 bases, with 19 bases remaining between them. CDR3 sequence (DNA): TGCGCCAGCAATCTAGGGGTACTAAGCGACTACGAGCAGTACTTC. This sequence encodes CASNLGVLSDYEQYF.

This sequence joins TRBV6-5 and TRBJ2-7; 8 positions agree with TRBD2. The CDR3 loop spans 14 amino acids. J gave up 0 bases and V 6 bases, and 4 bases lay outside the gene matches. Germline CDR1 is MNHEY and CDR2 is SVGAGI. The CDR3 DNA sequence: TGTGCCAGCAGAAGTAGCGGGAACTCCTACGAGCAGTACTTC. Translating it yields CASRSSGNSYEQYF.

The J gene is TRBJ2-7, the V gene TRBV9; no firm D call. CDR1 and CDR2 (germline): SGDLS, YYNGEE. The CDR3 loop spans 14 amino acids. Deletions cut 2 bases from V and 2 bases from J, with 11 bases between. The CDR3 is CASSVSSAAYEQYF. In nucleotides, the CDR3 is TGTGCCAGCAGCGTTTCGAGCGCCGCCTACGAGCAGTACTTC. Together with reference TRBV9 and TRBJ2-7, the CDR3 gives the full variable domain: DSGVTQTPKHLITATGQRVTLRCSPRSGDLSVYWYQQSLDQGLQFLIQYYNGEERAKGNILERFSAQQFPDLHSELNLSSLELGDSALYFCASSVSSAAYEQYFGPGTRLTVT.

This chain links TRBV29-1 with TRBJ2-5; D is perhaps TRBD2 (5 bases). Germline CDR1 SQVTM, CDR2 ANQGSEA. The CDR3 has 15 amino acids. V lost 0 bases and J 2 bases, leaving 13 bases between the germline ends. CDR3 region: CSVEERAGVQETQYF. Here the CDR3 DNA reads TGCAGCGTTGAAGAAAGGGCCGGGGTTCAAGAGACCCAGTACTTC.

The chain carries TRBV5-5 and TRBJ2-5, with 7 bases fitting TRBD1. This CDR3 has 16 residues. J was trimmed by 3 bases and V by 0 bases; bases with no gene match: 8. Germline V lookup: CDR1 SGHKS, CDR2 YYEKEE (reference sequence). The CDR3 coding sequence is TGTGCCAGCAGCTTGGGGACCTACAGGGGAAAAGAGACCCAGTACTTC. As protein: CASSLGTYRGKETQYF.

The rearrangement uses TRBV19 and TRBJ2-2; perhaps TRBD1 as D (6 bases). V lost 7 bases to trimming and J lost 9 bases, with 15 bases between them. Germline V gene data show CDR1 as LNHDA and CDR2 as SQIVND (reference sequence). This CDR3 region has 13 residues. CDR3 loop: CASTTGPHRELFF. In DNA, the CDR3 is TGTGCCAGTACCACAGGGCCCCACAGGGAGCTGTTTTTT.

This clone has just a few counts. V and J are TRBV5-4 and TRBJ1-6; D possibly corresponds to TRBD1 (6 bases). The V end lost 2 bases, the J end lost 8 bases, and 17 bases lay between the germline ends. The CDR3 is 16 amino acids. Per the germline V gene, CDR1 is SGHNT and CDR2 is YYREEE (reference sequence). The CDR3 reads CASSFFGTPGDSPLHF. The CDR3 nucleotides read TGTGCCAGCAGCTTTTTTGGGACACCAGGGGATTCACCCCTCCACTTT.

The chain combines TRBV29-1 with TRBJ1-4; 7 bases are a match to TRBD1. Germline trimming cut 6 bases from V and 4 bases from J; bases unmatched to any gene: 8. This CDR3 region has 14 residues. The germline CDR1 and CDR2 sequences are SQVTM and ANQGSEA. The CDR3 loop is CSVLDRALNEKLFF. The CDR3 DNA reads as TGCAGCGTGCTAGACAGGGCCCTTAATGAAAAACTGTTTTTT.

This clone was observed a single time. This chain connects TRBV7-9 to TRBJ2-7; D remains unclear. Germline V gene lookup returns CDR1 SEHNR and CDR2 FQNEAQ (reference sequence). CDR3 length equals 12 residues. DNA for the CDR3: TGTGCAAGCGAGGCGCCATCCTACGAGCAGTACTTC. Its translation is CASEAPSYEQYF.

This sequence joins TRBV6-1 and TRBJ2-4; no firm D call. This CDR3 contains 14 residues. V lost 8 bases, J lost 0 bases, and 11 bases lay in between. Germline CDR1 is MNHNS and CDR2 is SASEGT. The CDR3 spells CASVGELAKNIQYF. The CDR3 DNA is TGTGCCAGCGTGGGCGAGTTAGCCAAAAACATTCAGTACTTC.

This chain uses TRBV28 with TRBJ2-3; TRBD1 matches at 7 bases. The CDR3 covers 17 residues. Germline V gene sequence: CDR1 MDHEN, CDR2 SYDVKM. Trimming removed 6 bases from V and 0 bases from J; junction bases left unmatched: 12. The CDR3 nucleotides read TGTGCCAGCAGCATAGATACCGGGACAGAGAGCACAGATACGCAGTATTTT. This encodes CASSIDTGTESTDTQYF.

CDR3 in amino acids: CASSLEPRAGYTDTQYF. The CDR3 DNA is TGTGCCAGCAGCTTGGAGCCTAGAGCGGGGTACACAGATACGCAGTATTTT. The V gene is TRBV5-4, the J gene TRBJ2-3; 7 nucleotides align to TRBD2. In germline, CDR1 is SGHNT, CDR2 YYREEE (reference sequence). The CDR3 length is 17 residues. The junction had 9 bases not matched to a gene; V was cut back by 0 bases and J by 2 bases.

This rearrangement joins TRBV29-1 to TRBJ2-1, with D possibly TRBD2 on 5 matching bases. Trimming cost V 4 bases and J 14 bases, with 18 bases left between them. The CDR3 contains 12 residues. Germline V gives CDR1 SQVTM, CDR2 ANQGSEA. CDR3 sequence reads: CSVVQWSGQKFF. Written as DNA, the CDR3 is TGCAGCGTTGTCCAGTGGAGCGGCCAAAAGTTCTTC.

The CDR3 loop reads CASSFGREATYEQYF. The CDR3 region has the DNA TGTGCCAGCAGCTTTGGTCGGGAGGCAACCTACGAGCAGTACTTC. The J gene is TRBJ2-7, the V gene TRBV11-2; 7 bases are a match to TRBD2. Germline V gives CDR1 SGHAT, CDR2 FQNNGV. The CDR3 covers 15 residues. Trimming took 3 bases from V and 2 from J; bases not matched to a gene: 7.

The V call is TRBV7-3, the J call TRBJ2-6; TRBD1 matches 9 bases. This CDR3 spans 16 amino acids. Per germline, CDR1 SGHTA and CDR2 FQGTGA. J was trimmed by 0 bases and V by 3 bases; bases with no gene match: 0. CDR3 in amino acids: CASSLGQGSGANVLTF. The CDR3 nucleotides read TGTGCCAGCAGCTTGGGACAGGGCTCTGGGGCCAACGTCCTGACTTTC.

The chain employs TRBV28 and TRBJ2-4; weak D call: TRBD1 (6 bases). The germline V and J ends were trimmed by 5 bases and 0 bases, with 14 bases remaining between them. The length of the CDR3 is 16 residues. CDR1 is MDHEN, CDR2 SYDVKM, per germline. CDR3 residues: CASSRGQILAKNIQYF. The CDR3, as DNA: TGTGCCAGCAGTCGTGGACAGATCTTAGCCAAAAACATTCAGTACTTC. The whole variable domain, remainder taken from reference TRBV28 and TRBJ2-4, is DVKVTQSSRYLVKRTGEKVFLECVQDMDHENMFWYRQDPGLGLRLIYFSYDVKMKEKGDIPEGYSVSREKKERFSLILESASTNQTSMYLCASSRGQILAKNIQYFGAGTRLSVL.

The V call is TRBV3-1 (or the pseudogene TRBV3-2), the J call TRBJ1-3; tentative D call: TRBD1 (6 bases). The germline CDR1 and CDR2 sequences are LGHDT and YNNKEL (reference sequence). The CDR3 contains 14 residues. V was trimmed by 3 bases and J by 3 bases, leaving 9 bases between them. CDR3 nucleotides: TGTGCCAGCAGCCACGGGGGGCTTGGAAACACCATATATTTT. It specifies CASSHGGLGNTIYF.

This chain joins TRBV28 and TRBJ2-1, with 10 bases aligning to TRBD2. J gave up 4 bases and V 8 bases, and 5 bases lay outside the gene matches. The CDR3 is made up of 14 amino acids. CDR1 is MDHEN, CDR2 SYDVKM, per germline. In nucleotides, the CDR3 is TGTGCCAGCCGGGGGACTAGCGTATACAATGAGCAGTTCTTC. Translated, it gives CASRGTSVYNEQFF.

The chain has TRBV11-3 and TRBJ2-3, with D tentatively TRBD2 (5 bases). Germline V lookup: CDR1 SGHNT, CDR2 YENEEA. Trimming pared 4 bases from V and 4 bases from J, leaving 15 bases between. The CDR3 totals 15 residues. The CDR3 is CASSSPRGNPDTQYF. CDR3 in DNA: TGTGCCAGCAGCTCCCCCAGAGGGAATCCAGATACGCAGTATTTT. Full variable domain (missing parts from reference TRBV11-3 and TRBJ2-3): EAGVVQSPRYKIIEKKQPVAFWCNPISGHNTLYWYLQNLGQGPELLIRYENEEAVDDSQLPKDRFSAERLKGVDSTLKIQPAELGDSAVYLCASSSPRGNPDTQYFGPGTRLTVL.

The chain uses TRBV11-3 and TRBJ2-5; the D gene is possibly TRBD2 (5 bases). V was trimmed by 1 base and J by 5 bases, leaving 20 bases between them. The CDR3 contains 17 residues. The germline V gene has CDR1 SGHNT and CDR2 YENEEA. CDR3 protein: CASSLGLRTEVRETQYF. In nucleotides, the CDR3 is TGTGCCAGCAGCTTAGGCCTTCGGACTGAAGTCCGGGAGACCCAGTACTTC.

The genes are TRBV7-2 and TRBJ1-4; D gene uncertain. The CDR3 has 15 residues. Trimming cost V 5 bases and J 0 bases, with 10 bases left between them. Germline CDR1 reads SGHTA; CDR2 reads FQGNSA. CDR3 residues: CASSPDYATNEKLFF. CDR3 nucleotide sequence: TGTGCCAGCAGCCCAGATTATGCAACTAATGAAAAACTGTTTTTT.

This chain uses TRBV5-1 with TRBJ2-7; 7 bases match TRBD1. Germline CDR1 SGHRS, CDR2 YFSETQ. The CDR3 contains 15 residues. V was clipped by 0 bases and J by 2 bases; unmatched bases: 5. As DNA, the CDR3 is TGCGCCAGCAGCTTGGTATGGGACAGTACCTACGAGCAGTACTTC. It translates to CASSLVWDSTYEQYF.

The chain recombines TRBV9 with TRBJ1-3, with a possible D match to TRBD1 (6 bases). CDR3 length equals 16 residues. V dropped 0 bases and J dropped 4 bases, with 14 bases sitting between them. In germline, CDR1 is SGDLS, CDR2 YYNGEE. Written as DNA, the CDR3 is TGTGCCAGCAGCGTAGCGAACACAGGGTCGGGAAACACCATATATTTT. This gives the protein CASSVANTGSGNTIYF.

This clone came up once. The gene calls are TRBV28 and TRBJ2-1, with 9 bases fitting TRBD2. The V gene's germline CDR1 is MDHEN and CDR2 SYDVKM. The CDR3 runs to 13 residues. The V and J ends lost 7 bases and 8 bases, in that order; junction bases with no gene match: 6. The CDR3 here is CASNPAGGDEQFF. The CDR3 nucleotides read TGTGCCAGCAATCCCGCGGGAGGGGATGAGCAGTTCTTC.

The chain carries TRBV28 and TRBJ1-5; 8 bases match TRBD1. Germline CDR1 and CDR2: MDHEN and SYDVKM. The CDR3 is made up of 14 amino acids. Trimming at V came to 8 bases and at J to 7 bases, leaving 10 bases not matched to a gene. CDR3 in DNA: TGTGCCAGCTATAGGAGCAGGGGGCGACAGCCCCAGCATTTT. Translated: CASYRSRGRQPQHF. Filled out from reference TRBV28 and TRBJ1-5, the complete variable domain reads DVKVTQSSRYLVKRTGEKVFLECVQDMDHENMFWYRQDPGLGLRLIYFSYDVKMKEKGDIPEGYSVSREKKERFSLILESASTNQTSMYLCASYRSRGRQPQHFGDGTRLSIL.

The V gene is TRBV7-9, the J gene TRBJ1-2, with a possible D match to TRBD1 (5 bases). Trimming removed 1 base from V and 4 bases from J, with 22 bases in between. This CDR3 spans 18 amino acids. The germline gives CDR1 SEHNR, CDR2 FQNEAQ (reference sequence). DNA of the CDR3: TGTGCCAGCAGCTTAGAAGGGACTCTGGGCTATGTCGGCTATGGCTACACCTTC. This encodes CASSLEGTLGYVGYGYTF.